The 20 T cell receptor beta chains below were found in one sample sequenced in a study of control samples from healthy donors and cancer patients. Sequencing was performed with immunoSEQ multiplex PCR; in TCRdb, only in-frame clones are kept and a portion is missing. The sample carries approximately 85,000 clones, roughly 89% recorded once. Sequencing used blood. All receptors derive from a woman aged 60-75 years in good health.

The V gene is TRBV7-9, the J gene TRBJ2-3; 8 nucleotides line up with TRBD1. CDR3 size: 15 residues. Per germline, CDR1 SEHNR and CDR2 FQNEAQ (reference sequence). After removal of 5 bases from V and 6 bases from J, the junction contained 10 bases not matched to a gene. The chain's CDR3 is CASSAGQGRADTQYF. The CDR3 DNA reads TGTGCCAGCAGCGCAGGACAGGGTAGGGCCGATACGCAGTATTTT.

The J gene is TRBJ1-6, the V gene TRBV5-1, with D perhaps TRBD1 (6 bases). The ends were cut back, 0 bases at V and 0 bases at J, with 19 bases in the middle. Germline values: CDR1 SGHRS, CDR2 YFSETQ. The CDR3 runs 20 residues. CDR3 nucleotide sequence: TGCGCCAGCAGCTTGGAAGAAAGGACAGTGACTAGCTCCTATAATTCACCCCTCCACTTT. Translated, it gives CASSLEERTVTSSYNSPLHF.

The chain has TRBV4-2 and TRBJ2-1; the match to TRBD2 covers 8 bases. Trimming cost V 1 base and J 2 bases; bases outside gene matches: 4. In germline, CDR1 is LGHNA, CDR2 YNFKEQ. The CDR3 is 16 amino acids. The CDR3 sequence: CASSQATSETYNEQFF. The CDR3 nucleotides read TGTGCCAGCAGCCAAGCGACTAGCGAAACCTACAATGAGCAGTTCTTC.

This clone was observed once. The CDR3 reads CAGRGEPNTGELFF. CDR3 nucleotides: TGTGCCGGAAGAGGGGAGCCTAACACCGGGGAGCTGTTTTTT. The chain links TRBV30 to TRBJ2-2, with D perhaps TRBD1 or TRBD2 (5 bases each). CDR1 and CDR2 (germline): GTSNPN, SVGIG (reference sequence). The CDR3 contains 14 residues. Trimming removed 8 bases at V and 2 bases at J, with 15 bases between.

CDR3 region: CASSFLTGGGELFF. CDR3 sequence (DNA): TGCGCCAGCAGCTTCCTAACAGGAGGGGGGGAGCTGTTTTTT. The chain employs TRBV5-1 and TRBJ2-2; tentative D call: TRBD2 (6 bases). Germline V gene data show CDR1 as SGHRS and CDR2 as YFSETQ. V gave up 2 bases and J gave up 8 bases, with 13 bases separating them. This CDR3 region has 14 residues.

This rearrangement joins TRBV19 to TRBJ1-1, with unresolved D. Germline V lookup: CDR1 LNHDA, CDR2 SQIVND (reference sequence). This CDR3 is 16 amino acids long. V was trimmed by 0 bases and J by 0 bases, leaving 11 bases between them. The DNA for the CDR3 is TGTGCCAGTAGTATAGATTCCGGACGGTTGAACACTGAAGCTTTCTTT. Translating gives CASSIDSGRLNTEAFF.

The gene calls are TRBV4-1 and TRBJ1-2; 8 bases line up with TRBD1. Germline CDR1 MGHRA, CDR2 YSYEKL. Trimming took 2 bases from V and 9 from J; bases not matched to a gene: 14. CDR3 length: 16 amino acids. CDR3 protein: CASSQPTHRGLVSYTF. Written as DNA, the CDR3 is TGCGCCAGCAGCCAACCAACCCACAGGGGGTTGGTGAGCTACACCTTC.

The rearrangement joins TRBV28 to TRBJ2-7, with 9 bases lining up with TRBD1. Germline values: CDR1 MDHEN, CDR2 SYDVKM. The CDR3 contains 15 residues. V gave up 5 bases and J gave up 4 bases; unmatched junction bases: 9. CDR3 residues: CASSPRDREYYEQYF. In DNA, the CDR3 is TGTGCCAGCAGTCCCCGGGACAGGGAATATTACGAGCAGTACTTC.

The rearrangement links TRBV18 to TRBJ1-1; 8 bases are shared with TRBD1. CDR3 length equals 13 residues. Germline assignment: CDR1 KGHSH and CDR2 LQKENI. The trim removed 8 bases at V and 1 base at J, leaving 3 bases unmatched. CDR3 residues: CASGGQANTEAFF. The CDR3 nucleotides are TGTGCCAGCGGGGGACAGGCGAACACTGAAGCTTTCTTT.

The chain has TRBV5-8 and TRBJ2-5; D may match TRBD1 or TRBD2 (6 bases each). Germline V gene data show CDR1 as SGHTS and CDR2 as YDEGEE. V gave up 2 bases and J gave up 4 bases, with 15 bases separating them. This CDR3 contains 15 residues. The CDR3, as DNA: TGTGCCAGCAGCTTTGGAACAAGGGGGGCAGAGACCCAGTACTTC. Translation gives CASSFGTRGAETQYF.

This sequence joins TRBV11-3 and TRBJ1-6; possible D gene TRBD1, 6 bases. The CDR3 is 17 amino acids. Germline values: CDR1 SGHNT, CDR2 YENEEA. Trimming left V 3 bases short and J 7 bases short, with 19 bases between. The DNA of the CDR3 is TGTGCCAGCAGCTTGGAAGTGGGATTTAGGGGGAATTCACCCCTCCACTTT. This codes for CASSLEVGFRGNSPLHF.

V and J are TRBV19 and TRBJ1-5, with 10 positions matching TRBD1. This CDR3 comprises 14 residues. The trim removed 10 bases at V and 3 bases at J, leaving 6 bases unmatched. Germline CDR1 is LNHDA and CDR2 is SQIVND (reference sequence). The CDR3 DNA reads TGTGCCACAAGACAGGGGGCAACCAATCAGCCCCAGCATTTT. Its translation is CATRQGATNQPQHF.

The sample holds many counts of this clone. V is TRBV7-9 and J is TRBJ1-5; D is perhaps TRBD1 (5 bases). This CDR3 is 14 amino acids long. The germline V and J ends were trimmed by 6 bases and 5 bases, with 14 bases remaining between them. Looked up from germline, CDR1 is SEHNR and CDR2 is FQNEAQ (reference sequence). The CDR3 DNA reads as TGTGCCAGCAGACCCCCGGGGGATGATCAGCCCCAGCATTTT. As protein: CASRPPGDDQPQHF.

The chain couples TRBV28 to TRBJ2-5; TRBD1 is a possible D gene (6 bases). There are 15 residues in the CDR3. The germline gives CDR1 MDHEN, CDR2 SYDVKM. V was pared by 7 bases and J by 2 bases, with 17 bases between. For the CDR3, the DNA is TGTGCCAGCAATATCCCACAGGGAAATCAAGAGACCCAGTACTTC. It encodes CASNIPQGNQETQYF.

V usage is TRBV14 and J usage is TRBJ2-7; 9 bases are shared with TRBD2. J lost 0 bases, V lost 1 base, and 7 bases had no gene match. This CDR3 has 17 residues. Germline V CDR1 and CDR2: SGHDN, FVKESK. This chain's CDR3 is CASSQGGSGGPSYEQYF. The CDR3 nucleotides are TGTGCCAGCAGCCAAGGGGGCAGCGGGGGGCCCTCCTACGAGCAGTACTTC.

The V call is TRBV30, the J call TRBJ1-2; TRBD1 is a possible D gene (6 bases). The CDR3 covers 12 residues. V lost 4 bases and J lost 4, with 10 bases in between. Germline loops: CDR1 GTSNPN, CDR2 SVGIG (reference sequence). As DNA, the CDR3 is TGTGCCTGGACCCCGACAGGCTATGGCTACACCTTC. This encodes CAWTPTGYGYTF.

The table lists this clone with a few counts. V is TRBV10-3 and J is TRBJ2-7, with D possibly matching TRBD1 (5 bases). Trimming took off 4 bases at V and 10 bases at J, with 26 bases between the two ends. This CDR3 region has 16 residues. Germline V gene lookup returns CDR1 ENHRY and CDR2 SYGVKD. Written as DNA, the CDR3 is TGTGCCATCAGTGCGGGCCTACGGACACCGACCGCGAAACAGTACTTC. Translating gives CAISAGLRTPTAKQYF.

The genes are TRBV5-1 and TRBJ2-7; D is uncertain. The germline V and J ends were trimmed by 0 bases and 5 bases, with 12 bases remaining between them. Germline values: CDR1 SGHRS, CDR2 YFSETQ. CDR3 length: 14 residues. CDR3 nucleotides: TGCGCCAGCAGCTTGGGATCGGCAGACCACGAGCAGTACTTC. Translated, it gives CASSLGSADHEQYF.

This clone was seen more than once but under ten times. At one of its ends the junction is not consistent with the germline gene, which may arise from a read error. The J gene is TRBJ2-1, the V gene TRBV7-7, with D uncertain. The germline gives CDR1 SSHAT, CDR2 FNYEAQ (reference sequence). The CDR3 is 15 residues long. This chain's CDR3 is CASSLGKGGGNEQFF. The CDR3 bases are TGTGCTAGCAGCTTAGGAAAGGGCGGTGGGAATGAGCAGTTCTTC.

CDR3 sequence reads: CASSPSGGKVNEQFF. DNA for the CDR3: TGTGCCAGCAGCCCGTCGGGTGGGAAAGTCAATGAGCAGTTCTTC. The chain employs TRBV7-9 and TRBJ2-1; no definite D call. The germline V and J ends were trimmed by 5 bases and 6 bases, with 17 bases remaining between them. CDR1 and CDR2 from the germline V gene are SEHNR and FQNEAQ (reference sequence). This CDR3 is built from 15 residues.